This record covers a single T cell receptor beta chain. What it binds is unknown. PCR primers comprised 60 Vbeta and 13 Jbeta primers. This table comes from immunoSEQ multiplex PCR, and its TCRdb copy is limited to in-frame clones, with some not included. Of about 220,000 clones in the sample, more than 65% were seen once. This specimen belongs to a study of cytomegalovirus exposure and HLA in healthy donors. This CDR3 has 14 amino acids. Per germline, CDR1 MNHEY and CDR2 SMNVEV (reference sequence). V lost 3 bases, J lost 3 bases, and 3 bases stayed unmatched. Study-wide results and limits: Later analysis showed most CMV-associated TCR beta chains appearing HLA-restricted. It was taken for granted in presence/absence analyses that sequencing depth across donors was roughly uniform.

This receptor was taken from a man aged 18 to 35 in good health and CMV-seronegative. V gene TRBV27 combines with J gene TRBJ2-7; 9 positions agree with TRBD1. The sample taken for sequencing was PBMCs. The DNA of the CDR3 is TGTGCCAGCAGTTTTGGACAGGGGTACTACGAGCAGTACTTC. As protein: CASSFGQGYYEQYF.